This TCR beta chain came from a study of cytomegalovirus exposure and HLA in healthy donors. The germline V and J ends were trimmed by 7 bases and 0 bases, with 7 bases remaining between them. The CDR3 spans 14 residues. In germline, CDR1 is MNHNS, CDR2 SASEGT. PCR amplification relied on 60 Vbeta primers (plus 13 Jbeta primers). Data came from immunoSEQ multiplex PCR; TCRdb stores just in-frame clones and leaves some out. The sample lists about 180,000 clones; around 82% were seen once. Material: PBMCs. This TCR derives from a woman under 40 in good health and CMV-seropositive. The V gene is TRBV6-1, the J gene TRBJ2-6; unclear D gene. The CDR3: CASTPVSGANVLTF. The CDR3 nucleotides read TGTGCCAGCACCCCGGTCTCTGGGGCCAACGTCCTGACTTTC.